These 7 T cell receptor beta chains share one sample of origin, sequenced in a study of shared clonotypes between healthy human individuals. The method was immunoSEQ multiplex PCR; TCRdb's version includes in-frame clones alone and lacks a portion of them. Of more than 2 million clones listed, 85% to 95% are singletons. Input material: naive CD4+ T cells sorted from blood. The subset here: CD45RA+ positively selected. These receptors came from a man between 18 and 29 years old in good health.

Here the CDR3 reads CASSLSPGRVPQKLFF. For the CDR3, the DNA is TGTGCCAGCAGTTTATCCCCAGGGAGGGTTCCGCAAAAACTGTTTTTT. This rearrangement joins TRBV28 to TRBJ1-4; TRBD1 is a possible D gene (5 bases). Looked up from germline, CDR1 is MDHEN and CDR2 is SYDVKM. The CDR3 sequence is 16 residues long. V was shortened by 1 base and J by 9 bases, with 18 bases between the two germline ends.

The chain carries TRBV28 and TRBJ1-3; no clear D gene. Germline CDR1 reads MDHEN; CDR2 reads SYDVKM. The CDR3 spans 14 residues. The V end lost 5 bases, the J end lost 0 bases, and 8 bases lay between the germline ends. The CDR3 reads CASSPWGSGNTIYF. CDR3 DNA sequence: TGTGCCAGCAGTCCTTGGGGCTCTGGAAACACCATATATTTT.

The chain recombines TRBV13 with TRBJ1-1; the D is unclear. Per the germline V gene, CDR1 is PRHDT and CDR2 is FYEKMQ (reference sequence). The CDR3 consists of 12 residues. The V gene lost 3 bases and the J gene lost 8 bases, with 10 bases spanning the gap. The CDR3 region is CASSLAGLEAFF. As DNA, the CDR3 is TGTGCCAGCAGCTTGGCAGGACTCGAAGCTTTCTTT.

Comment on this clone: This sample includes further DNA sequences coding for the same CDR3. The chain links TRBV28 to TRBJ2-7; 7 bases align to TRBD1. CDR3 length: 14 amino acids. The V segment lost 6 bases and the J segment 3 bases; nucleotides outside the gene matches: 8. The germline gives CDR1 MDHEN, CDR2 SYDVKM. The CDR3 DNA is TGTGCCAGCAGCCCCGCCGGACAGGTCTACGAGCAGTACTTC. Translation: CASSPAGQVYEQYF.

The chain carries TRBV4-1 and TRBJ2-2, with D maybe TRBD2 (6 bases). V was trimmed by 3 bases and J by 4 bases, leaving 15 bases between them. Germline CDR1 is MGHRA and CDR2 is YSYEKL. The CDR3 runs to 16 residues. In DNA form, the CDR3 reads TGCGCCAGCAGCCATGCGGGACTTAGCGGCACCGGGGAGCTGTTTTTT. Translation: CASSHAGLSGTGELFF.

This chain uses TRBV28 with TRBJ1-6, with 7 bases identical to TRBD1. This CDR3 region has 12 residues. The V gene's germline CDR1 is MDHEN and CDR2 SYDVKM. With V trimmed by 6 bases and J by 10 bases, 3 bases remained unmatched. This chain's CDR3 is CASRSQGSPLHF. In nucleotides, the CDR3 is TGTGCCAGCAGGTCACAGGGGTCACCCCTCCACTTT.

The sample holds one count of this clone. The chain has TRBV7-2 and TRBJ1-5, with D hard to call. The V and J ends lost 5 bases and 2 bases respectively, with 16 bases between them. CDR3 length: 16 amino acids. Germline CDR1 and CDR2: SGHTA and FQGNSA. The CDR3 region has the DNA TGTGCCAGCAGCCACTCGTATGGGAGTGGCAATCAGCCCCAGCATTTT. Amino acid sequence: CASSHSYGSGNQPQHF. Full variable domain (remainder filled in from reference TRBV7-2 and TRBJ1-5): GAGVSQSPSNKVTEKGKDVELRCDPISGHTALYWYRQSLGQGLEFLIYFQGNSAPDKSGLPSDRFSAERTGGSVSTLTIQRTQQEDSAVYLCASSHSYGSGNQPQHFGDGTRLSIL.